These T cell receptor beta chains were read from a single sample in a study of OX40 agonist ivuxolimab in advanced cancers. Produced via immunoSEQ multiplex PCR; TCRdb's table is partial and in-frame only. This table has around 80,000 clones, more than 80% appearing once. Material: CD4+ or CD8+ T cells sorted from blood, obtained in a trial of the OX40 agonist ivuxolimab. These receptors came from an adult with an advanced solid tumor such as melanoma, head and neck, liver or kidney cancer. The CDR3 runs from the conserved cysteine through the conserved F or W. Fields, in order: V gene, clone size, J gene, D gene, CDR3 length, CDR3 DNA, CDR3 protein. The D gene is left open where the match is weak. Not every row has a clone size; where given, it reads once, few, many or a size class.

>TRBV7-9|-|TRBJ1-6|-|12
TGTGCCAGCTGCGTTGGATATTCACCCCTCCACTTT
CASCVGYSPLHF
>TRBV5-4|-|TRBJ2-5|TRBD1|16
TGTGCCAGCAGCAGGGGGACAGGGGGCAACCAAGAGACCCAGTACTTC
CASSRGTGGNQETQYF
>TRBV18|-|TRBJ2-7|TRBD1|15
TGTGCCAGCTCACCAAGTCGGCAGGGGGTCTACGAGCAGTACTTC
CASSPSRQGVYEQYF
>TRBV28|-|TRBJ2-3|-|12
TGTGCCAGCAGACTACAGGGTGGCACGCAGTATTTT
CASRLQGGTQYF
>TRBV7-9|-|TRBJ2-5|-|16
TGTGCCAGCACCCGTGGTTTTCAAGGCCAAAGGCAGACCCAGTACTTC
CASTRGFQGQRQTQYF
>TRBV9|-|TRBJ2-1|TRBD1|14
TGTGCCAGCAGCGTGGGGACAGGGGGGAATGAGCAGTTCTTC
CASSVGTGGNEQFF
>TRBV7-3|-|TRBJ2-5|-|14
TGTGCCAGCAGCGCCGGGGTAGCTGGGGGGACCCAGTACTTC
CASSAGVAGGTQYF
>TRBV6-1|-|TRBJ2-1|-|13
TGTGCCAGCAGTGCTCGGGGCTACAATGAGCAGTTCTTC
CASSARGYNEQFF
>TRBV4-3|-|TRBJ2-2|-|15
TGCGCCAGCAGCCAAGTCTGGGGTGTGCCCGGGGAGCTGTTTTTT
CASSQVWGVPGELFF
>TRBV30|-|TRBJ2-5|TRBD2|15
TGTGCCTGGAGTATAACCGGGACTACCCCTAAGGTCCAGTACTTC
CAWSITGTTPKVQYF
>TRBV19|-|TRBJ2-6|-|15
TGTGCCAGTAGCCCCTGGGGCTCTGGGGCCAACGTCCTGACTTTC
CASSPWGSGANVLTF
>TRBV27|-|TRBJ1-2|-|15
TGTGCCAGCAGTTTACTTGGGCGGAGTAACTATGGCTACACCTTC
CASSLLGRSNYGYTF
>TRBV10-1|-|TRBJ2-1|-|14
TGCGCCAGCAGTGACCTACTGGGGTACAATGAGCAGTTCTTC
CASSDLLGYNEQFF
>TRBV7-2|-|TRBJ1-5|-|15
TGTGCCAGCAGCTTCCTGGTTTCTATCGGGCAGCCCCAGCATTTT
CASSFLVSIGQPQHF
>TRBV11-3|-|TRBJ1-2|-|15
TGTGCCAGCAGCTTGAGTGGGGACACCCTCGGGGGCTACACCTTC
CASSLSGDTLGGYTF
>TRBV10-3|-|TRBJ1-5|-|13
TGTGCCATCAGCCAGGGATACAATCAGCCCCAGCATTTT
CAISQGYNQPQHF
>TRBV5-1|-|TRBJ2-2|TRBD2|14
TGCGCCAGCAGCTTCGGGGGGGCGCCCGGGGAGCTGTTTTTT
CASSFGGAPGELFF
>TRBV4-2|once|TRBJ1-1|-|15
TGTGCCAGCAGCCAAGAGGTTCGGGCACCCTCTGAAGCTTTCTTT
CASSQEVRAPSEAFF
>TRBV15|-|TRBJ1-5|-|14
TGTGCCACCAGCAGAGAGGGAGGTTCTCAGCCCCAGCATTTT
CATSREGGSQPQHF
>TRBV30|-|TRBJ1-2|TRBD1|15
TGTGCCTGGAGTCTTCGGACAGGGGGCGTCTATGGCTACACCTTC
CAWSLRTGGVYGYTF
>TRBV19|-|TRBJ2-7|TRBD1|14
TGTGCCAGTAGTAAGACAGGGACCGCCTCCGAGCAGTACTTC
CASSKTGTASEQYF
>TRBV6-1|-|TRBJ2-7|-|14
TGTGCCAGCAGTGAAGCTAAGGGTAGGGGCGAGCAGTACTTC
CASSEAKGRGEQYF
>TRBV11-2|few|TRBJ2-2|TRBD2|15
TGTGCCAGCAGCCGTAGCGGGGGGGCGCCCGGGGAGCTGTTTTTT
CASSRSGGAPGELFF
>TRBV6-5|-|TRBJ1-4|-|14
TGTGCCAGCAGTCGTGGACAGATTAATGAAAAACTGTTTTTT
CASSRGQINEKLFF
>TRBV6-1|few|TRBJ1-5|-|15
TGTGCCAGCAGTGAACCCCCCGGGACAAATCAGCCCCAGCATTTT
CASSEPPGTNQPQHF
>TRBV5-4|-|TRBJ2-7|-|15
TGTGCCAGCAGCAACCCCCGGGACTCCCTAAGCGAGCAGTACTTC
CASSNPRDSLSEQYF
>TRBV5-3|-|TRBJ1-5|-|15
TGTGCCAGATCCTCCCTCCAGAGGGGCAATCAGCCCCAGCATTTT
CARSSLQRGNQPQHF
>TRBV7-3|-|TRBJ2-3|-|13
TGTGCCAGCAGCCTCCCTAGCAAAGATACGCAGTATTTT
CASSLPSKDTQYF
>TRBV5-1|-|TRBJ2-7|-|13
TGCGCCAGCAGCTCCAGACCAGACTACGAGCAGTACTTC
CASSSRPDYEQYF
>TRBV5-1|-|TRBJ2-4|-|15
TGCGCCAGCAGCCCCACGGGGGTAGTGAAAAACATTCAGTACTTC
CASSPTGVVKNIQYF
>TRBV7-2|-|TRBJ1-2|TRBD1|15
TGTGCCAGCAGCTCCCGGACAGGGCGACGATCCGGCTACACCTTC
CASSSRTGRRSGYTF
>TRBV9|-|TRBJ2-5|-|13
TGTGCCAGCAGCGTCAGTCAACAAGAGACCCAGTACTTC
CASSVSQQETQYF
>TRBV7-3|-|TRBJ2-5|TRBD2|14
TGTGCCAGCAGCCCTGGGACTAGCGGGGAGACCCAGTACTTC
CASSPGTSGETQYF
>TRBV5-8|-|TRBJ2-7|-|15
TGTGCCAGCAGCTTGGGATCGGGACTGACCTACGAGCAGTACTTC
CASSLGSGLTYEQYF
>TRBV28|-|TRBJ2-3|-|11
TGTGCCAGCAGTCGGACAGATACGCAGTATTTT
CASSRTDTQYF
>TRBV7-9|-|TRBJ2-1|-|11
TGTGCCAGCAGCTTAGCTCTTGAGCAGTTCTTC
CASSLALEQFF
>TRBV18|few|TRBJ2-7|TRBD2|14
TGTGCCAGCTCACCGGCTGGGGACTACTACGAGCAGTACTTC
CASSPAGDYYEQYF
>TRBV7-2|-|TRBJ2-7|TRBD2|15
TGTGCCAGCAGTCCGAGTGCTAGCGGGGAGTACGAGCAGTACTTC
CASSPSASGEYEQYF
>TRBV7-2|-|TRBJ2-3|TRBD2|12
TGTGCCAGCAGCTTAGTCGGGGGGACGCAGTATTTT
CASSLVGGTQYF
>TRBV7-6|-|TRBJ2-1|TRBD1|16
TGTGCCAGCAGCTTATACGGGACAGGGGGTCTCAATGAGCAGTTCTTC
CASSLYGTGGLNEQFF
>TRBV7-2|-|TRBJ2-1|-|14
TGTGCCAGCAGCTTAGCCCACGACTACAATGAGCAGTTCTTC
CASSLAHDYNEQFF